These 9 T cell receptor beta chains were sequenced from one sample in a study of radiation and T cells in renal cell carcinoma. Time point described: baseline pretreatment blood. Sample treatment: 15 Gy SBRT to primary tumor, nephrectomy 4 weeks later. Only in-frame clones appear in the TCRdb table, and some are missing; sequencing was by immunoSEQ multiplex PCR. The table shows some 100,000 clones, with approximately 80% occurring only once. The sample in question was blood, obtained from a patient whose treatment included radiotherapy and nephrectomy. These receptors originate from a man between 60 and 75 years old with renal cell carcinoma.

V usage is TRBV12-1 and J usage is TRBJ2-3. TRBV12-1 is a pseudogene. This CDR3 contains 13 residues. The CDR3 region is CASSPRATDTQYF. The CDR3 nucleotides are TGTGCCAGCAGCCCCAGAGCCACAGATACGCAGTATTTT.

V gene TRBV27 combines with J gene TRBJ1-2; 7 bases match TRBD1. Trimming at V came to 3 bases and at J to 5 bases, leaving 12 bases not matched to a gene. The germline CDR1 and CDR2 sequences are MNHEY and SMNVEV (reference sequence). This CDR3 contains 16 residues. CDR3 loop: CASSFNLGQMIYGYTF. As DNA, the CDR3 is TGTGCCAGCAGTTTCAACCTGGGACAGATGATTTATGGCTACACCTTC.

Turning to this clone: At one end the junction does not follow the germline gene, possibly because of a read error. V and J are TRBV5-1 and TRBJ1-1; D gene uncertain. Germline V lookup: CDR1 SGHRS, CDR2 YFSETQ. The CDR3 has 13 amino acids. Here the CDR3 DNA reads TGCGCCAGCAGCTGGCGGATGAACACTGAAACTTTCTTT. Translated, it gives CASSWRMNTETFF.

DNA for the CDR3: TGTGCGGTGACGTCTAGCACAGATACGCAGTATTTT. This encodes CAVTSSTDTQYF. The gene calls are TRBV6-5 and TRBJ2-3; D gene uncertain. The CDR3 spans 12 residues. CDR1 is MNHEY and CDR2 is SVGAGI in the germline V gene.

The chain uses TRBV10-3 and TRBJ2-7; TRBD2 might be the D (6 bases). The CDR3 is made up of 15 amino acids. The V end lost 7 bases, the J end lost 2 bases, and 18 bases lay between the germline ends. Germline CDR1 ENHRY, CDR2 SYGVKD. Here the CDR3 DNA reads TGTGCCATCAAGGGAGGCGCTAAATCCACCTACGAGCAGTACTTC. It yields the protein CAIKGGAKSTYEQYF.

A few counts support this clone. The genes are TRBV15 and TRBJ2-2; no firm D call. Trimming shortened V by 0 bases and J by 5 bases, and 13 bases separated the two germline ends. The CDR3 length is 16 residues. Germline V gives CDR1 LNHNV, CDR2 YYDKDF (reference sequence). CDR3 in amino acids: CATSRDKGSRTGELFF. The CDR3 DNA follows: TGTGCCACCAGCAGAGATAAGGGATCCCGGACCGGGGAGCTGTTTTTT.

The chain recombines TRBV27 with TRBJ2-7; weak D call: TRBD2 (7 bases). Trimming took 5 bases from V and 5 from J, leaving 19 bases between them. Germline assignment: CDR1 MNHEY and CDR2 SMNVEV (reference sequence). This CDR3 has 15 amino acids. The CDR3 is CASSPLGGRGDEQYF. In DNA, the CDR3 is TGTGCCAGCAGTCCCCTCGGGGGGCGCGGGGACGAGCAGTACTTC.

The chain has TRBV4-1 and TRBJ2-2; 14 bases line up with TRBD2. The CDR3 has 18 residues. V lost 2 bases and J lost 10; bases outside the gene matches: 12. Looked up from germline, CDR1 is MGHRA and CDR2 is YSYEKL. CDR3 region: CASSQSGTSGSGAEELFF. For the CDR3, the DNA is TGCGCCAGCAGCCAATCCGGGACTAGCGGGAGTGGGGCCGAGGAGCTGTTTTTT.

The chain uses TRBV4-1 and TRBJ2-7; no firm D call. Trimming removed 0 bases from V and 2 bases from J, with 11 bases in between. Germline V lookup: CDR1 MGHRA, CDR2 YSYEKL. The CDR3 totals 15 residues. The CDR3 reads CASSQERAGAYEQYF. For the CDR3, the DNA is TGCGCCAGCAGCCAAGAAAGGGCTGGGGCCTACGAGCAGTACTTC.